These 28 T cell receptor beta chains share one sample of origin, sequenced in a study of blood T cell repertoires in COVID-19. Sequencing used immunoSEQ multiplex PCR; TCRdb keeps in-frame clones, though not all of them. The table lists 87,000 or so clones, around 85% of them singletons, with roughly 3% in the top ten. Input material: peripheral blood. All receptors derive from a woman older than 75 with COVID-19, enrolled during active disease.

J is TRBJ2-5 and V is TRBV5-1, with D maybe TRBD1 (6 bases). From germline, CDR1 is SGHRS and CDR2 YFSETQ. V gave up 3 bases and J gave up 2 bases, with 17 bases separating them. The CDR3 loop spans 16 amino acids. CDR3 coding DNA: TGCGCCAGCAGCTCGATGCCGGGACACTTACAAGAGACCCAGTACTTC. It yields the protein CASSSMPGHLQETQYF. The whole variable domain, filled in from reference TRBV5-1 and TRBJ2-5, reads KAGVTQTPRYLIKTRGQQVTLSCSPISGHRSVSWYQQTPGQGLQFLFEYFSETQRNKGNFPGRFSGRQFSNSRSEMNVSTLELGDSALYLCASSSMPGHLQETQYFGPGTRLLVL.

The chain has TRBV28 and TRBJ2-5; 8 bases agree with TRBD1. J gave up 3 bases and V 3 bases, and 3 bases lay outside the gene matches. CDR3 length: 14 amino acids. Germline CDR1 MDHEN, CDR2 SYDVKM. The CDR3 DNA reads TGTGCCAGCAGTTTCCGGACAGGGAAAGAGACCCAGTACTTC. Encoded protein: CASSFRTGKETQYF.

The CDR3 is CASSRTGSGDSNQPQHF. The CDR3 DNA sequence: TGTGCCAGTAGCCGGACAGGGAGCGGAGATAGCAATCAGCCCCAGCATTTT. This chain uses TRBV19 with TRBJ1-5, with 8 bases matching TRBD1. CDR1 LNHDA and CDR2 SQIVND come from the germline V gene (reference sequence). J gave up 0 bases and V 6 bases, and 10 bases lay outside the gene matches. This CDR3 region has 17 residues.

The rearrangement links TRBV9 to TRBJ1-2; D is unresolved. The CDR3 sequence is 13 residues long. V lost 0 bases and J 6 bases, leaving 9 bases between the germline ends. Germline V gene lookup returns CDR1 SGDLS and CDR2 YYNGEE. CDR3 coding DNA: TGTGCCAGCAGCGTAGGAGAAGGAGATGGCTACACCTTC. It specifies CASSVGEGDGYTF. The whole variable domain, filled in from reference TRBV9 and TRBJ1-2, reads DSGVTQTPKHLITATGQRVTLRCSPRSGDLSVYWYQQSLDQGLQFLIQYYNGEERAKGNILERFSAQQFPDLHSELNLSSLELGDSALYFCASSVGEGDGYTFGSGTRLTVV.

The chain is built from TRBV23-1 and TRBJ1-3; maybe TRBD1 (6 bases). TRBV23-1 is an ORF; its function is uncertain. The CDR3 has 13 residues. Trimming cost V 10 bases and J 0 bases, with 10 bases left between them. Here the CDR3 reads CAKPDSSGNTIYF. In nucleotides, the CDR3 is TGCGCCAAACCGGACAGCTCTGGAAACACCATATATTTT.

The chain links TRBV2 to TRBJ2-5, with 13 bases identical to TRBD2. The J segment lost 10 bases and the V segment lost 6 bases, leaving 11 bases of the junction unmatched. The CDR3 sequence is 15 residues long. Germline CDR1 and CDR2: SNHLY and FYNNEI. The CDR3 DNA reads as TGTGCCAGCAGCCCGAATACTAGCGGGGGGGAGGGCCAGTACTTC. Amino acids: CASSPNTSGGEGQYF.

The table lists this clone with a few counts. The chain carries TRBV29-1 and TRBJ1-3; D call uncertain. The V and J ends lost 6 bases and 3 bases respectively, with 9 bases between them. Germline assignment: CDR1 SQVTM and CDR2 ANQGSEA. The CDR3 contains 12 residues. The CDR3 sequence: CSVSINGNTIYF. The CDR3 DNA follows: TGCAGCGTAAGCATTAATGGAAACACCATATATTTT.

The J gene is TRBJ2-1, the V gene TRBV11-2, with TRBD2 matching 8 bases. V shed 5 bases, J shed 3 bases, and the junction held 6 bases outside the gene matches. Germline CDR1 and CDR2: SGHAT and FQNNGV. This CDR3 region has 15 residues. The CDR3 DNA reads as TGTGCCAGCAGCCCACTCGGGGGGGACTACAATGAGCAGTTCTTC. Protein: CASSPLGGDYNEQFF. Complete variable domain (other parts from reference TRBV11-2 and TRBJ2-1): EAGVAQSPRYKIIEKRQSVAFWCNPISGHATLYWYQQILGQGPKLLIQFQNNGVVDDSQLPKDRFSAERLKGVDSTLKIQPAKLEDSAVYLCASSPLGGDYNEQFFGPGTRLTVL.

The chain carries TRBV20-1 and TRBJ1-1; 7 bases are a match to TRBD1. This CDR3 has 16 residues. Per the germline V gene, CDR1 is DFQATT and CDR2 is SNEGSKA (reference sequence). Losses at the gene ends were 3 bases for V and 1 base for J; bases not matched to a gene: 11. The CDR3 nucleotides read TGCAGTGCTAGTTCTCAGATGACAGGGAGGAACACTGAAGCTTTCTTT. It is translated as CSASSQMTGRNTEAFF.

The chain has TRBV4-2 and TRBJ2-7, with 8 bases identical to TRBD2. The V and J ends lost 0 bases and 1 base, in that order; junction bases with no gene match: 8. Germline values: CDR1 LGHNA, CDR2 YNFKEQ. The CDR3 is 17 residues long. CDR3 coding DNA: TGTGCCAGCAGCCAAGACCCCCCGGGACTAGTTTCCTACGAGCAGTACTTC. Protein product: CASSQDPPGLVSYEQYF.

The CDR3 coding sequence is TGTGCCAGCAGCCAAGATGTCAGGACAGGGATAGTTGGAAACACCATATATTTT. Its protein product is CASSQDVRTGIVGNTIYF. The J gene is TRBJ1-3, the V gene TRBV4-2, with TRBD1 identical over 8 bases. V dropped 0 bases and J dropped 3; count of bases not matched to a gene: 10. The CDR3 is made up of 18 amino acids. The V gene's germline CDR1 is LGHNA and CDR2 YNFKEQ.

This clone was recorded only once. The CDR3 nucleotides are TGTGCCAGCACTACTAGCGGGGGGTTCACCGGGGAGCTGTTTTTT. Amino acid sequence: CASTTSGGFTGELFF. This chain uses TRBV2 with TRBJ2-2, with TRBD2 matching over 12 bases. This CDR3 region has 15 residues. Per germline, CDR1 SNHLY and CDR2 FYNNEI. Trimming cost V 7 bases and J 4 bases; bases outside gene matches: 4. Filled out from reference TRBV2 and TRBJ2-2, the complete variable domain reads EPEVTQTPSHQVTQMGQEVILRCVPISNHLYFYWYRQILGQKVEFLVSFYNNEISEKSEIFDDQFSVERPDGSNFTLKIRSTKLEDSAMYFCASTTSGGFTGELFFGEGSRLTVL.

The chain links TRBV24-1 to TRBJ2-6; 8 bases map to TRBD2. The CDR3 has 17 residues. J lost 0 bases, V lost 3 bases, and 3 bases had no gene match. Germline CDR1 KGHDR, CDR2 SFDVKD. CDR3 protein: CATSDPAGGSGANVLTF. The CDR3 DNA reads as TGTGCCACCAGTGATCCCGCGGGGGGCTCTGGGGCCAACGTCCTGACTTTC.

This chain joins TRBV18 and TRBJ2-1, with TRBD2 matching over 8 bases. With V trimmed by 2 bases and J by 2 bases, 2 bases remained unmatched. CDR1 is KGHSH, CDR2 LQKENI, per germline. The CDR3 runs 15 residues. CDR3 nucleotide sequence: TGTGCCAGCTCACCAGGGCGGGGGGCCTACAATGAGCAGTTCTTC. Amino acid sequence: CASSPGRGAYNEQFF.

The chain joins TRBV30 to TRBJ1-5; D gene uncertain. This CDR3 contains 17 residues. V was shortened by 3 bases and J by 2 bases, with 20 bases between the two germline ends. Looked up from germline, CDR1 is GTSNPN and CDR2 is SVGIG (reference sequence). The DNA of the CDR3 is TGTGCCTGGAGACTACAAGGCGCCCCCTTGGGCAATCAGCCCCAGCATTTT. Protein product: CAWRLQGAPLGNQPQHF.

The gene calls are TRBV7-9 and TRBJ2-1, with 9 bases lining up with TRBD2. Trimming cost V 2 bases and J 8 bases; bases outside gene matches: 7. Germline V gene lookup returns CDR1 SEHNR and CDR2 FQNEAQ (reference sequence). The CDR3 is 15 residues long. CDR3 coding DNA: TGTGCCAGCAGCTTACTAGCGGGATCCCACGATGAGCAGTTCTTC. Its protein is CASSLLAGSHDEQFF.

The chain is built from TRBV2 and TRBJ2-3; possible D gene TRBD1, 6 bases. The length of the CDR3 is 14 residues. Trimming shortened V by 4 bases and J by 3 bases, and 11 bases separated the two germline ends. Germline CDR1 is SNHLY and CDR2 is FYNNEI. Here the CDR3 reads CASSGQGMTDTQYF. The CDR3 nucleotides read TGTGCCAGCAGTGGTCAGGGGATGACAGATACGCAGTATTTT.

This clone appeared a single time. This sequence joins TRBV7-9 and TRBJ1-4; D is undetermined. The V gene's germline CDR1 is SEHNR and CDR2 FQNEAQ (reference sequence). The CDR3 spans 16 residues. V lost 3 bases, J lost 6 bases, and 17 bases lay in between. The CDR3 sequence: CASSFSHGRVDEKLFF. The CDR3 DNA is TGTGCCAGCAGCTTCTCCCACGGGAGGGTTGATGAAAAACTGTTTTTT.

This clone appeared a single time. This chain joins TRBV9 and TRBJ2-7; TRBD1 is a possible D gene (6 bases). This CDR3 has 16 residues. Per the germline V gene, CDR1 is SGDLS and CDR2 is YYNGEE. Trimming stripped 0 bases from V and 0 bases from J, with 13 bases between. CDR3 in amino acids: CASSVGGSRGSYEQYF. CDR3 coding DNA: TGTGCCAGCAGCGTAGGTGGTTCCAGGGGCTCCTACGAGCAGTACTTC.

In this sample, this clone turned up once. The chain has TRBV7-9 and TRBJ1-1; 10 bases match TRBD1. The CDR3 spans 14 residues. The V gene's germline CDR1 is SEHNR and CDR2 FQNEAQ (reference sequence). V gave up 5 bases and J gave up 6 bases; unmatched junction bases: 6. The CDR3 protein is CASSQGQGFPEAFF. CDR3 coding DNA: TGTGCCAGCAGCCAGGGACAGGGGTTCCCTGAAGCTTTCTTT.

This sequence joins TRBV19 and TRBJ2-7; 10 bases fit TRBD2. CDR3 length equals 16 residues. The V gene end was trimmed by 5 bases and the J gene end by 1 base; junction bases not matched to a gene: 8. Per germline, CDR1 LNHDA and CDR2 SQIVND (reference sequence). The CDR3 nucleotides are TGTGCCAGTAGTCCATCCTCTAGCGGGGGATCCTACGAGCAGTACTTC. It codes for CASSPSSSGGSYEQYF.

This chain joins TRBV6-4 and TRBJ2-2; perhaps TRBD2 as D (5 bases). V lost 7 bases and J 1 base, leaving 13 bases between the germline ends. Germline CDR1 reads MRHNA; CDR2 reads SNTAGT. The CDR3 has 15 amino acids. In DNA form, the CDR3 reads TGTGCCAGCAAAAATGAGGGCCTGAACACCGGGGAGCTGTTTTTT. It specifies CASKNEGLNTGELFF.

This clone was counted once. The DNA for the CDR3 is TGTGCCAGCAGCAACCGCGGGAGTGGGATCAATGAGCAGTTCTTC. The encoded protein is CASSNRGSGINEQFF. The chain recombines TRBV7-2 with TRBJ2-1; 7 bases align to TRBD2. There are 15 residues in the CDR3. Germline V CDR1 and CDR2: SGHTA, FQGNSA. Trimming took 5 bases from V and 6 from J; bases not matched to a gene: 10.

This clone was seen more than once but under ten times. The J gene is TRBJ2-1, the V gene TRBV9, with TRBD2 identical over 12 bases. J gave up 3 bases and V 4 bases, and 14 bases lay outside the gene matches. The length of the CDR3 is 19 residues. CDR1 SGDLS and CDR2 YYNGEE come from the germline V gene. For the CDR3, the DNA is TGTGCCAGCAGCCAAATAGCGGCTAGCGGGAGGGGAAGCTACAATGAGCAGTTCTTC. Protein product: CASSQIAASGRGSYNEQFF.

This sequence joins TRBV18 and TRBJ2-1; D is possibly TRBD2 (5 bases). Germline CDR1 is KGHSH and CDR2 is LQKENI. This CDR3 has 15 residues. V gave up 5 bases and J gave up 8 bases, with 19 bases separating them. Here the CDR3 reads CASSWVGDGLDEQFF. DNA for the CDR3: TGTGCCAGCTCATGGGTGGGAGATGGCCTCGATGAGCAGTTCTTC.

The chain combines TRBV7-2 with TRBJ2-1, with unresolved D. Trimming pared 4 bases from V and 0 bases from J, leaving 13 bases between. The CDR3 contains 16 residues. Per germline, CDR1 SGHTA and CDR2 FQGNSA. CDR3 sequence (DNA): TGTGCCAGCAGCTCGCCCACCGGTCACTCCTACAATGAGCAGTTCTTC. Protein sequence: CASSSPTGHSYNEQFF.

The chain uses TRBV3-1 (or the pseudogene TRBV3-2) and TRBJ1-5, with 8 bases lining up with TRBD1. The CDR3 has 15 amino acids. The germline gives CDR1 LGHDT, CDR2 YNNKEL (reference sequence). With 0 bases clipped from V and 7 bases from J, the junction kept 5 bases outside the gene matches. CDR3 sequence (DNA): TGTGCCAGCAGCCAAGACGGACAGGGAGACCAGCCCCAGCATTTT. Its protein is CASSQDGQGDQPQHF.

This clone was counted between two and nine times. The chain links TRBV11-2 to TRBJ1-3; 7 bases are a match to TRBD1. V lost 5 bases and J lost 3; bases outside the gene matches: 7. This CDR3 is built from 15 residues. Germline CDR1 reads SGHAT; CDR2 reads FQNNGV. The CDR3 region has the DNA TGTGCCAGCAGCCCGGCGACAGGGATTGGAAACACCATATATTTT. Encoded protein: CASSPATGIGNTIYF.